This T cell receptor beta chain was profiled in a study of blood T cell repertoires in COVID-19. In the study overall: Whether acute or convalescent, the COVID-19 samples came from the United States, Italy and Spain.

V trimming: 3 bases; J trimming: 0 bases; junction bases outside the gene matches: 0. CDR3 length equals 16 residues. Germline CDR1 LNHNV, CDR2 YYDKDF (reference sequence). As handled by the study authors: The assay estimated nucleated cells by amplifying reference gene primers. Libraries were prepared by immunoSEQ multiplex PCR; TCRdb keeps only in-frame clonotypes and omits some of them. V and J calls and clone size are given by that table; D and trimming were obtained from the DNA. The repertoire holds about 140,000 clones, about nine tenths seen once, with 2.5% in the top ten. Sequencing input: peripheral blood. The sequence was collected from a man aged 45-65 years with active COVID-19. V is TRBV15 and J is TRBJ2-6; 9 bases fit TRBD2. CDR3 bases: TGTGCCACCAGCAGGGGACTAGCCTCTGGGGCCAACGTCCTGACTTTC. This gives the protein CATSRGLASGANVLTF.